The clone carrying this T cell receptor (beta chain) has just a few counts. TCRdb's table, derived via immunoSEQ multiplex PCR, lists solely in-frame clones and lacks some. Of 25,000 to 35,000 clones listed, 86% are singletons. This specimen belongs to a study of T cells in narcolepsy. Turning to the study itself: Patients with NT1 or NT2 and healthy control donors were enrolled.

V was cut by 6 bases and J by 4 bases, with 14 bases left in between. Germline assignment: CDR1 MDHEN and CDR2 SYDVKM. The CDR3 extends over 14 amino acids. The origin of this receptor is a human donor with narcolepsy. The chain joins TRBV28 to TRBJ2-3, with D possibly being TRBD2 (5 bases). Sequencing input: CD45RA- memory CD4+ T cells from PBMCs. The CDR3 DNA sequence: TGTGCCAGCAGATCCCCTCTCGGGGCAGATACGCAGTATTTT. Translating it yields CASRSPLGADTQYF.